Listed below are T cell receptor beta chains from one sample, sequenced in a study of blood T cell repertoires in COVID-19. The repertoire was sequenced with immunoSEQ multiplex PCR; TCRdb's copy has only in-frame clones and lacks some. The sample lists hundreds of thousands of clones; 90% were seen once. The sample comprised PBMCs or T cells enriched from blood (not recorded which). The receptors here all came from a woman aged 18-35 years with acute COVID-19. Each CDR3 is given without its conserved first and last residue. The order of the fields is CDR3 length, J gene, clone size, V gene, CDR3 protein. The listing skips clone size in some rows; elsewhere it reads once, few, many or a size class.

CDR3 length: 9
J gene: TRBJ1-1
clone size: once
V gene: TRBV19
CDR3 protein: AGQGAGEAF

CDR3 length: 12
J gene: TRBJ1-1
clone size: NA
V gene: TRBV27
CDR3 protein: ASSSLGGNTEAF

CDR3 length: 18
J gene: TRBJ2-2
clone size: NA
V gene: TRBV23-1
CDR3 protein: ASCERRLAGGRVYTGELF

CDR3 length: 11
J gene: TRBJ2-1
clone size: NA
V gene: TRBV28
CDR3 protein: ASSWRRAGEQF

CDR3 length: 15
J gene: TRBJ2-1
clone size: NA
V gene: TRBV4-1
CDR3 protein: ASSQDWGPAGRNEQF

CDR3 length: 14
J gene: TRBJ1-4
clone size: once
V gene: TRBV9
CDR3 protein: ASSARQQGVGEKLF

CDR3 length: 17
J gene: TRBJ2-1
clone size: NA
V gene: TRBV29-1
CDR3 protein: SVRGGDTTLRSSYNEQF

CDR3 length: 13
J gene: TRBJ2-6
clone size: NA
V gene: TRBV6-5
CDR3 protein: ASSYSTNGANVLT

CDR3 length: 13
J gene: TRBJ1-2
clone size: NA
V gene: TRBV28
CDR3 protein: ASSPRGGQNYGYT

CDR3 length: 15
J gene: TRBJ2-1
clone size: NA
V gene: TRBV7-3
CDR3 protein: ASSTAARTSGYNEQF

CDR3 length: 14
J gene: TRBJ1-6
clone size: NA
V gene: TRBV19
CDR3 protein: ASLQDRSSYNSPLH

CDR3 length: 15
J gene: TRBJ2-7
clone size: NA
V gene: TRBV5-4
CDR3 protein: ASSPGLAGVGSYEQY

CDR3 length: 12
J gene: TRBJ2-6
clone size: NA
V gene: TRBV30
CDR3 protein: AWSPHSGANVLT

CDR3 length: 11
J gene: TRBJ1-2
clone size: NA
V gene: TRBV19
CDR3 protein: ASSKGQPYGYT

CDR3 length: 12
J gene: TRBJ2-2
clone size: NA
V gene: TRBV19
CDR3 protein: ASSGLLGTGELF

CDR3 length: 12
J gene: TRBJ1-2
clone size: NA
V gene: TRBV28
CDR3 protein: ASRLLTGEYGYT

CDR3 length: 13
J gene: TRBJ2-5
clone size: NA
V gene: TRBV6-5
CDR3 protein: ASSRQGAIQETQY

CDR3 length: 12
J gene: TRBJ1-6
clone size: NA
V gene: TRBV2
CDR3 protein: ASGADRNNSPLH

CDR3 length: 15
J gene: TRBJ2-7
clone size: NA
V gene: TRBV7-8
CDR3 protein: ASSSWTSGRSSYEQY

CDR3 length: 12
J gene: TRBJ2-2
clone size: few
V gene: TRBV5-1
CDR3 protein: ASAQGMTAGELF

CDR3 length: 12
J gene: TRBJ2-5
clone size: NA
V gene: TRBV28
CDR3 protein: ASRTSGSRETQY

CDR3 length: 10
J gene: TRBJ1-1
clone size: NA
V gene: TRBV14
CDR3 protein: ASSLWGVEAF

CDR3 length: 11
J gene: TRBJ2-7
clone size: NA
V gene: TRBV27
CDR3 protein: ASSLGLTYEQY

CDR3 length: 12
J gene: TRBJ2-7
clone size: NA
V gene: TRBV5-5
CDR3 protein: ASSLGDRPYEQY

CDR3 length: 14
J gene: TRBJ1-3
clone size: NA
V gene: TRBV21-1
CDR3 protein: ATREGERGSGNTIY

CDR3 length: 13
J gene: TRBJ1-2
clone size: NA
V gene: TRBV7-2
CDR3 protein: ASSFMVGRVYGYT

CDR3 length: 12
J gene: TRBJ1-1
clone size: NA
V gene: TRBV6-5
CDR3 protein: ASSYSDRAPEAF

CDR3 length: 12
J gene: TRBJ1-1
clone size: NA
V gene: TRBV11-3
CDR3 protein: ASSMTRKNTEAF

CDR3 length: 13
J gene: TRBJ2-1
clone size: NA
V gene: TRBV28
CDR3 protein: ASSTLAGGLSEQF

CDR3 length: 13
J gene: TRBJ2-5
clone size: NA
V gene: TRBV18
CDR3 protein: ASSPTMASSETQY

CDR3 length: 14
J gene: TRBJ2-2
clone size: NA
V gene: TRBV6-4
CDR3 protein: ASSEQGGTNTGELF

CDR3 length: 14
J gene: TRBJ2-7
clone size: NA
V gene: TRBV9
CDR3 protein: ASSVVAGGSSYEQY

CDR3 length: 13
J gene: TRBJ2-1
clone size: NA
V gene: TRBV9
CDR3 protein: ASSSSRGAYNEQF

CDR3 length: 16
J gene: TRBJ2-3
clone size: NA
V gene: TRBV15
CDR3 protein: ATSRVGTSAISTDTQY

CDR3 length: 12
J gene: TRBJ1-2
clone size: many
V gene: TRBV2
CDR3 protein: ASTQEGFGYGYT

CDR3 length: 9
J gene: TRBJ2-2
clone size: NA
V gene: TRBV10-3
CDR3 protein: AISETQELF

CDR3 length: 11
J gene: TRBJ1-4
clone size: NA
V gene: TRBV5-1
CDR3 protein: ASSLREGEKLF

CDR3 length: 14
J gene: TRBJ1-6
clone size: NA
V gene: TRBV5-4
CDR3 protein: ASSLAPTGTNSPLH

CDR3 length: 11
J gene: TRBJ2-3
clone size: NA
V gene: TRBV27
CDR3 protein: ASSLSLPDTQY

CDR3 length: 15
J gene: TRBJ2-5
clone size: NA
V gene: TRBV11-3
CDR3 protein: ASSLAQKGASDETQY

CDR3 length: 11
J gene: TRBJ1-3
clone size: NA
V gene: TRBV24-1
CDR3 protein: ATMDSSGNTIY

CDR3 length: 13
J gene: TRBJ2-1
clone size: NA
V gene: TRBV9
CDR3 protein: ASSVGGDYLYEQF

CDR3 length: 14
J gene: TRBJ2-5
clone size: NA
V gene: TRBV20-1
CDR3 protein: SASTAGQLKVETQY

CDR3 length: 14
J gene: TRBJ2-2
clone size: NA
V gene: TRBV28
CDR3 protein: ASSLVGTANTGELF

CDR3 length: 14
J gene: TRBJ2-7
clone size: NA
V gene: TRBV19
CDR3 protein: ASSPPPSGLHYEQY